The 15 T cell receptor beta chains reported below all come from one sample, sequenced in a study of tumor-infiltrating lymphocytes in localized non-small cell lung cancer. Measured with immunoSEQ multiplex PCR; TCRdb has only the in-frame clones, and not every one. The table includes about 14,000 clones, 65% to 75% detected once. Sequenced: uninvolved lung tissue not adjacent to the tumor. The receptors derive from a human donor with non-small cell lung cancer.

This clone has only a few counts. At one of its ends the junction is not consistent with the germline gene, which may arise from a read error. The chain recombines TRBV4-2 with TRBJ2-3; possibly TRBD1 for D (6 bases). CDR3 size: 16 residues. The germline gives CDR1 LGHNA, CDR2 YNFKEQ. CDR3 sequence (DNA): TGTGCCAGCAGTCAAGAGACTGGGCAGGGGAGCGATACGCAGTATTTT. Protein sequence: CASSQETGQGSDTQYF.

In nucleotides, the CDR3 is TGCGCCAGCAGCTTGATGGCAGGGGGCACTAGCACAGATACGCAGTATTTT. As protein: CASSLMAGGTSTDTQYF. The chain employs TRBV5-1 and TRBJ2-3; the match to TRBD1 covers 8 bases. V was pared by 1 base and J by 0 bases, with 7 bases of the junction left unmatched. The V gene's germline CDR1 is SGHRS and CDR2 YFSETQ. The CDR3 runs 17 residues.

The chain links TRBV29-1 to TRBJ1-1, with D tentatively TRBD1 (6 bases). V shed 6 bases and J shed 0 bases, with 14 bases lying between them. Per the germline V gene, CDR1 is SQVTM and CDR2 is ANQGSEA. The CDR3 loop spans 14 amino acids. The CDR3 here is CSVFGQTMNTEAFF. The CDR3 region has the DNA TGCAGCGTATTTGGACAGACAATGAACACTGAAGCTTTCTTT.

V usage is TRBV6-4 and J usage is TRBJ2-7, with 11 bases matching TRBD1. The CDR3 loop spans 15 amino acids. The V segment lost 3 bases and the J segment 0 bases; nucleotides outside the gene matches: 1. The germline V gene has CDR1 MRHNA and CDR2 SNTAGT. Written as DNA, the CDR3 is TGTGCCAGCAGTGAAGGGACAGGGGGCTCCTACGAGCAGTACTTC. Translating gives CASSEGTGGSYEQYF.

In nucleotides, the CDR3 is TGTGCCAGCAGTTTGCGGGCAGGACGAACCTACGAGCAGTACTTC. This sequence encodes CASSLRAGRTYEQYF. J is TRBJ2-7 and V is TRBV28; a weak D match, TRBD2 (5 bases). The germline CDR1 and CDR2 sequences are MDHEN and SYDVKM. V was pared by 3 bases and J by 2 bases, with 14 bases between. CDR3 size: 15 residues.

By proportion, this clone is medium-sized (0.01 to 0.1%). The V gene is TRBV27, the J gene TRBJ2-7; TRBD2 agrees at 13 bases. The germline V gene encodes CDR1 MNHEY and CDR2 SMNVEV (reference sequence). The CDR3 is made up of 16 amino acids. J lost 3 bases, V lost 8 bases, and 10 bases had no gene match. This chain's CDR3 is CASGSPRTSGSYEQYF. DNA of the CDR3: TGTGCCAGCGGTTCCCCGAGGACTAGCGGGAGCTACGAGCAGTACTTC.

This clone appeared a few times. The V and J genes are TRBV5-1 and TRBJ1-3, with D unclear. The germline gives CDR1 SGHRS, CDR2 YFSETQ. This CDR3 contains 14 residues. V lost 6 bases and J lost 0, with 10 bases in between. CDR3 region: CASTRGPSGNTIYF. As DNA, the CDR3 is TGCGCCAGCACCCGCGGGCCCTCTGGAAACACCATATATTTT.

This clone was recorded a few times. This sequence joins TRBV4-3 and TRBJ2-3; possible D gene TRBD2, 6 bases. Germline V gene lookup returns CDR1 LGHNA and CDR2 YSLEER. CDR3 size: 16 residues. V lost 4 bases and J 0 bases, leaving 14 bases between the germline ends. The CDR3 DNA reads TGCGCCAGCAGCCGGACTTGGGGGGATAGCACAGATACGCAGTATTTT. This codes for CASSRTWGDSTDTQYF.

The rearrangement links TRBV4-2 to TRBJ1-1; the D gene is possibly TRBD1 (5 bases). The CDR3 has 14 residues. Germline V gives CDR1 LGHNA, CDR2 YNFKEQ. V dropped 4 bases and J dropped 0 bases, with 9 bases sitting between them. The CDR3 loop is CASSRQNMNTEAFF. The CDR3 nucleotides read TGTGCCAGCAGCCGACAGAACATGAACACTGAAGCTTTCTTT.

This clone has just a few counts. Distinct nucleotide sequences in the sample also encode this CDR3. The chain couples TRBV9 to TRBJ1-5; 7 nucleotides agree with TRBD1. J was trimmed by 2 bases and V by 0 bases; bases with no gene match: 2. CDR1 SGDLS and CDR2 YYNGEE come from the germline V gene. The CDR3 has 15 residues. CDR3 protein: CASSVGQGGNQPQHF. The CDR3 coding sequence is TGTGCCAGCAGCGTAGGACAGGGTGGCAATCAGCCCCAGCATTTT. The full variable domain, with the rest looked up from reference TRBV9 and TRBJ1-5, is DSGVTQTPKHLITATGQRVTLRCSPRSGDLSVYWYQQSLDQGLQFLIQYYNGEERAKGNILERFSAQQFPDLHSELNLSSLELGDSALYFCASSVGQGGNQPQHFGDGTRLSIL.

J is TRBJ2-3 and V is TRBV2, with D maybe TRBD2 (6 bases). V was cut by 7 bases and J by 6 bases, with 20 bases left in between. The CDR3 has 15 amino acids. From germline, CDR1 is SNHLY and CDR2 FYNNEI. CDR3: CASKEQGGWADTQYF. For the CDR3, the DNA is TGTGCCAGCAAAGAGCAGGGAGGTTGGGCCGATACGCAGTATTTT.

This chain links TRBV5-4 with TRBJ2-7; no clear D gene. This CDR3 is built from 15 residues. Germline loops: CDR1 SGHNT, CDR2 YYREEE (reference sequence). Between the trimmed V and J ends, which lost 2 bases and 5 bases, there was a span of 17 bases. The DNA for the CDR3 is TGTGCCAGCAGCTTACAGCCCAATCCCCCTCACGAGCAGTACTTC. The encoded protein is CASSLQPNPPHEQYF.

This rearrangement joins TRBV5-8 to TRBJ1-5, with a tentative D call TRBD1 (6 bases). The CDR3 consists of 12 residues. The germline V gene encodes CDR1 SGHTS and CDR2 YDEGEE. V was pared by 4 bases and J by 9 bases, with 11 bases between. Written as DNA, the CDR3 is TGTGCCAGCAGCCTGGGACAACTGCCCCAGCATTTT. This sequence encodes CASSLGQLPQHF. The full variable domain, rest sourced from reference TRBV5-8 and TRBJ1-5, is EAGVTQSPTHLIKTRGQQATLRCSPISGHTSVYWYQQALGLGLQFLLWYDEGEERNRGNFPPRFSGRQFPNYSSELNVNALELEDSALYLCASSLGQLPQHFGDGTRLSIL.

The J gene is TRBJ2-3, the V gene TRBV5-1; the D call may be TRBD1 or TRBD2 (5 bases each). Trimming removed 4 bases from V and 4 bases from J, with 16 bases in between. The CDR3 covers 15 residues. Germline CDR1 is SGHRS and CDR2 is YFSETQ. CDR3 residues: CASSLSPGSPDTQYF. CDR3 in DNA: TGCGCCAGCAGCCTCTCCCCAGGGAGTCCAGATACGCAGTATTTT.

The CDR3 loop is CSALWADGYTF. The CDR3 coding sequence is TGCAGTGCCCTCTGGGCTGATGGCTACACCTTC. V and J are TRBV20-1 and TRBJ1-2, with no clear D. Per the germline V gene, CDR1 is DFQATT and CDR2 is SNEGSKA (reference sequence). With 6 bases removed from V and 6 bases from J, the gap between germline ends came to 11 bases. This CDR3 has 11 amino acids.